This record covers a single TCR beta chain. The antigen is unknown. The entry originates in a study of T cells in Graves' hyperthyroidism and ophthalmopathy. Study conclusions and caveats: Ophthalmopathy was identified by the model a median about 6.8 months ahead of onset. Most expanded thyroid clonotypes above 0.001 recurred in blood.

The study based diagnoses on clinical symptoms, serum thyroxine and TRAb, thyroid ultrasound and orbital computed tomography. Researchers took RNA transcripts and amplified the TCR beta CDR3 regions from them. First-round RT-PCR targeting the TCR CDR3 was performed with the HTBI primer set. MiXCR was run by TCRdb on the multiplex PCR reads, yielding one entry per CDR3 protein. The sample yields a few hundred thousand distinct CDR3 sequences, about 16% seen once. Germline lookup yields CDR1 SGDLS and CDR2 YYNGEE. The V and J ends lost 5 bases and 6 bases respectively, with 12 bases between them. The CDR3 consists of 13 residues.

The sequence was obtained from a woman aged 30 to 39 with Graves' ophthalmopathy. The sample comprised blood. The rearrangement links TRBV9 to TRBJ2-1, with a weak D call TRBD2 (5 bases). Here the CDR3 reads CASSAFLANEQFF. The DNA for the CDR3 is TGTGCCAGCAGTGCCTTTCTAGCCAATGAGCAGTTCTTC.